A single sample is the source of the 19 T cell receptor beta chains below, sequenced in a study of CXCR3-negative and CXCR3-positive naive CD8 T cells. Study-wide results and caveats: Greater hydrophobicity was found in TRB CDR3s of CXCR3-positive naive cells than of CXCR3-negative naive cells.

These TCRs' antigens remain unknown. UMI-labeled TRB cDNA libraries were prepared by 5' RACE. Each CDR3 protein gets one entry in TCRdb, which reprocessed the 5' RACE reads and gives no DNA. Its clone listing holds some 100,000 distinct CDR3 sequences. The sample comprised naive CXCR3+ CD8+ T cells from blood. The subset here: CD45RO-CCR7+CD27+CD95- naive CD8+ T cells expressing CXCR3 (TNR3+). These receptors came from a human donor in good health. Some clones in this sample may be carry-over from other donors' samples.

The chain recombines TRBV10-3 with TRBJ2-7; with no DNA, the TCRdb D assignment of TRBD1 cannot be verified. CDR3 length equals 13 residues. Germline V CDR1 and CDR2: ENHRY, SYGVKD. CDR3 residues: CAISWDRGYEQYF.

V and J are TRBV4-2 and TRBJ2-2. Germline CDR1 is LGHNA and CDR2 is YNFKEQ. The CDR3 runs to 16 residues. The CDR3 sequence: CASSQDISGWAGELFF.

The chain joins TRBV3-1 to TRBJ2-7; lacking DNA, the TRBD1 call made by TCRdb goes unchecked. The germline CDR1 and CDR2 sequences are LGHDT and YNNKEL (reference sequence). The CDR3 spans 16 residues. CDR3 sequence reads: CASSQDGDRGAYEQYF.

This chain links TRBV4-2 with TRBJ2-7; absent DNA, TCRdb's TRBD1 call cannot be checked. This CDR3 is built from 15 residues. CDR1 and CDR2 (germline): LGHNA, YNFKEQ. The CDR3 spells CASSQLPGQIYEQYF.

J is TRBJ2-7 and V is TRBV12-3 or TRBV12-4. The CDR3 length is 13 residues. The CDR3 sequence is CASSLAQSYEQYF.

The chain recombines TRBV7-9 with TRBJ2-7; TCRdb selects TRBD1, and the lack of DNA leaves this call unchecked. The germline V gene has CDR1 SEHNR and CDR2 FQNEAQ (reference sequence). The CDR3 has 15 amino acids. CDR3 amino acids: CASSFGQGAHREQYF.

This chain joins TRBV6-6 and TRBJ2-2. Germline V gene lookup returns CDR1 MNHNY and CDR2 SVGAGI (reference sequence). The CDR3 totals 17 residues. The CDR3 protein is CASSYTPTVANTGELFF.

The chain is built from TRBV7-9 and TRBJ1-1; there is no DNA to check the TCRdb D call of TRBD1. This CDR3 is 15 amino acids long. Per the germline V gene, CDR1 is SEHNR and CDR2 is FQNEAQ (reference sequence). Here the CDR3 reads CASSLGRRGDTEAFF.

The chain recombines TRBV28 with TRBJ2-5; the D gene TCRdb calls, TRBD1, cannot be checked with no DNA. The CDR3 loop spans 14 amino acids. The germline V gene has CDR1 MDHEN and CDR2 SYDVKM. The CDR3 loop is CATGQGDVSETQYF.

The V call is TRBV7-2, the J call TRBJ2-3; TCRdb proposes TRBD1, but this gene call is untestable without DNA. This CDR3 has 14 amino acids. Germline CDR1 SGHTA, CDR2 FQGNSA. The CDR3 reads CASNTWTGADTQYF.

The chain has TRBV19 and TRBJ2-1. Germline V gene lookup returns CDR1 LNHDA and CDR2 SQIVND (reference sequence). CDR3 length: 13 amino acids. The CDR3 sequence: CASSRDLYNEQFF.

V gene TRBV29-1 combines with J gene TRBJ2-7; there is no DNA to check the TCRdb D call of TRBD2. This CDR3 has 12 amino acids. The germline CDR1 and CDR2 sequences are SQVTM and ANQGSEA. This CDR3 reads CSVETSGREQYF.

This rearrangement joins TRBV7-8 to TRBJ2-7; TCRdb's D gene call, TRBD1, goes unchecked for lack of DNA. CDR3 size: 17 residues. Per the germline V gene, CDR1 is SGHVS and CDR2 is FQNEAQ. This CDR3 is CASSFDESTGGKDEQYF.

The CDR3 loop reads CSARDRDSANEKLFF. The genes are TRBV20-1 and TRBJ1-4; TCRdb names TRBD1, which stays unverified in the absence of DNA. Germline V gene sequence: CDR1 DFQATT, CDR2 SNEGSKA (reference sequence). This CDR3 has 15 amino acids.

The chain is built from TRBV20-1 and TRBJ2-2. This CDR3 has 14 amino acids. Germline CDR1 is DFQATT and CDR2 is SNEGSKA (reference sequence). CDR3 in amino acids: CSARSLVGTGELFF.

The chain recombines TRBV24-1 with TRBJ2-5; TCRdb's D call, TRBD1, is unchecked because there is no DNA. The germline V gene encodes CDR1 KGHDR and CDR2 SFDVKD. CDR3 length: 17 amino acids. CDR3: CATSDFSSGSHFETQYF.

This chain links TRBV5-1 with TRBJ2-3; TCRdb lists TRBD2, though no DNA is available to test this call. Per germline, CDR1 SGHRS and CDR2 YFSETQ. The CDR3 loop spans 15 amino acids. The CDR3 is CASMDRDSRTDTQYF.

This rearrangement joins TRBV25-1 to TRBJ2-5; TCRdb returns TRBD1, unconfirmable since there is no DNA. Germline V gives CDR1 MGHDK, CDR2 SYGVNS. CDR3 size: 18 residues. The CDR3 loop is CASIGAGARLRYQGTQYF.

This chain links TRBV12-3 or TRBV12-4 with TRBJ2-1; without DNA, the TCRdb call of TRBD2 cannot be checked. This CDR3 is 15 amino acids long. The CDR3 loop reads CASSSLAGSYNEQFF.